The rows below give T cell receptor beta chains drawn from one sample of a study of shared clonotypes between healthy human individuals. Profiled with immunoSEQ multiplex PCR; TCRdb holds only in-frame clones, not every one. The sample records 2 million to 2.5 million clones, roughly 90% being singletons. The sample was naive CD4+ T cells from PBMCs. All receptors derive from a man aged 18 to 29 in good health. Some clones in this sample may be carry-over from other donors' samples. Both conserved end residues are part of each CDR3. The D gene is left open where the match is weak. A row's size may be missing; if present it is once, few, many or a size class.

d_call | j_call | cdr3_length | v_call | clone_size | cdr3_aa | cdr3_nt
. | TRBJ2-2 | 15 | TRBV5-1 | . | CASSLDKRGTGELFF | TGCGCCAGCAGCTTGGACAAACGAGGTACCGGGGAGCTGTTTTTT
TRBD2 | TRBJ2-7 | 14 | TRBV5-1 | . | CASSLRGGEGEQYF | TGCGCCAGCAGCTTGCGCGGGGGAGAGGGCGAGCAGTACTTC
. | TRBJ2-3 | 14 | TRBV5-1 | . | CASSLVPGPDTQYF | TGCGCCAGCAGCTTGGTCCCAGGGCCAGATACGCAGTATTTT
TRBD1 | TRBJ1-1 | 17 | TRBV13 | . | CASSRMVAGGRNTEAFF | TGTGCCAGCAGCCGGATGGTGGCAGGGGGCCGGAACACTGAAGCTTTCTTT
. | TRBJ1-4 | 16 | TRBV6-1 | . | CASSGGGITTNEKLFF | TGTGCCAGCAGTGGGGGAGGGATTACAACTAATGAAAAACTGTTTTTT
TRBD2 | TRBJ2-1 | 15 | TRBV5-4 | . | CASSLGGTSEIEQFF | TGTGCCAGCAGCTTGGGGGGGACTAGCGAAATTGAGCAGTTCTTC
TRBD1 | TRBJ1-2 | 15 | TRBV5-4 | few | CASSIDRGPGDGYTF | TGTGCCAGCAGCATAGACAGGGGCCCGGGGGATGGCTACACCTTC
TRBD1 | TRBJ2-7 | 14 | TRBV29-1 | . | CSASKGDRGTEQYF | TGCAGCGCTTCCAAGGGGGACAGGGGAACCGAGCAGTACTTC
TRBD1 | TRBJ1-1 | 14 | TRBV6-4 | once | CASTRYRDSPEAFF | TGTGCCAGCACTCGATACCGGGACAGCCCGGAAGCTTTCTTT
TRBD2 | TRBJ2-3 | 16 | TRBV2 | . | CASSKVAGGGTDTQYF | TGTGCCAGCAGCAAGGTAGCGGGAGGGGGCACAGATACGCAGTATTTT
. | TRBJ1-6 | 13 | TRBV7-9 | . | CASSLDGVTGLHF | TGTGCCAGCAGCTTAGATGGGGTAACAGGCCTCCACTTT
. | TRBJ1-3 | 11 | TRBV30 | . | CAWSVYITIYF | TGTGCCTGGAGTGTTTATATCACCATATATTTT
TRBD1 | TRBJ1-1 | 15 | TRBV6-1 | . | CASSPTTGANTEAFF | TGTGCCAGCAGTCCTACGACAGGGGCGAACACTGAAGCTTTCTTT
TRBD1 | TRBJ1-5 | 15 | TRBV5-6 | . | CASSLGDRPTLPQHF | TGTGCCAGCAGCTTGGGGGACAGACCCACCCTGCCCCAGCATTTT
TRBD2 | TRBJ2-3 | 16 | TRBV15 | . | CATSRDGRLAGDTQYF | TGTGCCACCAGCAGAGATGGTCGGCTAGCGGGAGATACGCAGTATTTT
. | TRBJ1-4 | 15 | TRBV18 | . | CASSPPALQGEKLFF | TGTGCCAGCTCACCACCGGCCCTCCAGGGAGAAAAACTGTTTTTT
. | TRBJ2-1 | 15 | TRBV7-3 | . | CASSLTPNSYNEQFF | TGTGCCAGCAGCTTAACTCCGAACTCCTACAATGAGCAGTTCTTC
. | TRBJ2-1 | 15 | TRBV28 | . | CASSLISTQTTEQFF | TGTGCCAGCAGCTTAATTTCGACTCAGACCACTGAGCAGTTCTTC